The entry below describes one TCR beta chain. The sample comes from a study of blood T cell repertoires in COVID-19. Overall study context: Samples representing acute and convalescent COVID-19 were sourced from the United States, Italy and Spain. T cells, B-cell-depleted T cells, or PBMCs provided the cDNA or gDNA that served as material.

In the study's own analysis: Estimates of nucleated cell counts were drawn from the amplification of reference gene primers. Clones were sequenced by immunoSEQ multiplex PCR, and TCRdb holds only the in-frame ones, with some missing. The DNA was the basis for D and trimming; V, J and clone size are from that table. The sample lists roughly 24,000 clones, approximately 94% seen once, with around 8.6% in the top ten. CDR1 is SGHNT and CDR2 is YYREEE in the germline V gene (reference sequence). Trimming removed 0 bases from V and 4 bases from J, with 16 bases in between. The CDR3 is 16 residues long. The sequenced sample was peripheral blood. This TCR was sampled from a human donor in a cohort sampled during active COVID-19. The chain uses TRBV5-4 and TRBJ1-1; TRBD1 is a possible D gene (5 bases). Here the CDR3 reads CASSLGGGQGGTEAFF. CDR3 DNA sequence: TGTGCCAGCAGCTTGGGCGGAGGGCAGGGAGGCACTGAAGCTTTCTTT.